A selection of T cell receptor beta chains follows, all from one sample in a study of CD8 T cells in ankylosing spondylitis. A single record per CDR3 protein comes from TCRdb applying MiXCR to the 5' RACE reads. The sample consists of some 150,000 distinct CDR3 sequences, more than 40% of them appearing once. The sample taken for sequencing was synovial fluid, either unsorted or a sorted T cell fraction (not recorded which). Receptors originate from a male donor with ankylosing spondylitis. CDR3s include the opening cysteine and the closing phenylalanine or tryptophan. A D gene is named only where the DNA matches it firmly. The size field is filled for only some rows; it gives once, few, many or a size class.

CDR3nt: TGTGCCAGCAGCCCCCGGACTAGCGGGAGATACGAGCAGTACTTC; CDR3aa: CASSPRTSGRYEQYF; j_gene: TRBJ2-7; d_gene: TRBD2; abundance: -; v_gene: TRBV7-6
CDR3nt: TGTGCCAGCAGTTTGATGGGTCGGGGGGGTTCCTACAATGAGCAGTTCTTC; CDR3aa: CASSLMGRGGSYNEQFF; j_gene: TRBJ2-1; d_gene: TRBD2; abundance: -; v_gene: TRBV12-3/TRBV12-4
CDR3nt: TGTGCCAGCAGTCTGTCTCGGGGAGAACCCTACAATGAGCAGTTCTTC; CDR3aa: CASSLSRGEPYNEQFF; j_gene: TRBJ2-1; d_gene: -; abundance: many; v_gene: TRBV12-3/TRBV12-4
CDR3nt: TGCAGTGCTATAGACTACTCGAGCTCCTACGAGCAGTACTTC; CDR3aa: CSAIDYSSSYEQYF; j_gene: TRBJ2-7; d_gene: -; abundance: few; v_gene: TRBV20-1
CDR3nt: TGTGCCAGCACCCTCGGACAGTCTGGGGGCTACACCTTC; CDR3aa: CASTLGQSGGYTF; j_gene: TRBJ1-2; d_gene: -; abundance: -; v_gene: TRBV12-3/TRBV12-4
CDR3nt: TGTGCCAGCAGCTCATCCCCTGTCGGGGGCACCTACGAGCAGTACTTC; CDR3aa: CASSSSPVGGTYEQYF; j_gene: TRBJ2-7; d_gene: -; abundance: -; v_gene: TRBV9
CDR3nt: TGTGCCAGCAGCGAGACGGGCGAGCAGTACTTC; CDR3aa: CASSETGEQYF; j_gene: TRBJ2-7; d_gene: -; abundance: -; v_gene: TRBV12-3/TRBV12-4
CDR3nt: TGTGCCAGCAGTCCAAGGGGTCCAAGCACAGATACGCAGTATTTT; CDR3aa: CASSPRGPSTDTQYF; j_gene: TRBJ2-3; d_gene: -; abundance: -; v_gene: TRBV12-3/TRBV12-4
CDR3nt: TGTGCCAGCAGTGGGTACACTGGGACTATCAAAGAGACCCAGTACTTC; CDR3aa: CASSGYTGTIKETQYF; j_gene: TRBJ2-5; d_gene: TRBD2; abundance: -; v_gene: TRBV28
CDR3nt: TGTGCCAGCAGCTTAGCCCCGGGATTCGGCAATGAGCAGTTCTTC; CDR3aa: CASSLAPGFGNEQFF; j_gene: TRBJ2-1; d_gene: -; abundance: few; v_gene: TRBV7-6
CDR3nt: TGCAGTGTTAAGGGACTAGCGGATTACGAGCAGTACTTC; CDR3aa: CSVKGLADYEQYF; j_gene: TRBJ2-7; d_gene: TRBD2; abundance: -; v_gene: TRBV20-1
CDR3nt: TGCAGCGTTGAGGAGGACGGGGCCTACGAGCAGTACTTC; CDR3aa: CSVEEDGAYEQYF; j_gene: TRBJ2-7; d_gene: -; abundance: -; v_gene: TRBV29-1
CDR3nt: TGTGCCAGTAGTATAGCCGGGACGTTTACCTACGAGCAGTACTTC; CDR3aa: CASSIAGTFTYEQYF; j_gene: TRBJ2-7; d_gene: -; abundance: -; v_gene: TRBV19
CDR3nt: TGCGCCAGCAGCTTGGATAGGGCTGGAAACACCATATATTTT; CDR3aa: CASSLDRAGNTIYF; j_gene: TRBJ1-3; d_gene: -; abundance: -; v_gene: TRBV5-1
CDR3nt: TGTGCCAGCAGATACCTCCGGGACAGAACCTACGAGCAGTACTTC; CDR3aa: CASRYLRDRTYEQYF; j_gene: TRBJ2-7; d_gene: TRBD1; abundance: -; v_gene: TRBV28
CDR3nt: TGTGCCAGCAGCTTTAGTCGCCCAGCAGGACGATACGAGCAGTACTTC; CDR3aa: CASSFSRPAGRYEQYF; j_gene: TRBJ2-7; d_gene: -; abundance: few; v_gene: TRBV5-6
CDR3nt: TGTGCCAGCAGCTGGACAGGGGAGAATTACGAGCAGTACTTC; CDR3aa: CASSWTGENYEQYF; j_gene: TRBJ2-7; d_gene: TRBD1; abundance: -; v_gene: TRBV6-1
CDR3nt: TGCGCCAGCAGCCAAGACAGACAGAGCGCGAATGAGCAGTTCTTC; CDR3aa: CASSQDRQSANEQFF; j_gene: TRBJ2-1; d_gene: -; abundance: few; v_gene: TRBV4-1
CDR3nt: TGCAGTGCCACCGGGACTGGCAACACCGGGGAGCTGTTTTTT; CDR3aa: CSATGTGNTGELFF; j_gene: TRBJ2-2; d_gene: -; abundance: -; v_gene: TRBV20-1
CDR3nt: TGCGCCAGCAGCCAATGGGGGAATAGCTACGAGCAGTACTTC; CDR3aa: CASSQWGNSYEQYF; j_gene: TRBJ2-7; d_gene: -; abundance: -; v_gene: TRBV4-3
CDR3nt: TGCGCCAGCAGCCAAGAAAAATCCCCGACGGGCGGGGACACTGAAGCTTTCTTT; CDR3aa: CASSQEKSPTGGDTEAFF; j_gene: TRBJ1-1; d_gene: -; abundance: few; v_gene: TRBV4-1
CDR3nt: TGTGCCAGTAGTAAAGCGGGAGGTCCCTACAATGAGCAGTTCTTC; CDR3aa: CASSKAGGPYNEQFF; j_gene: TRBJ2-1; d_gene: TRBD2; abundance: -; v_gene: TRBV19
CDR3nt: TGTGCCAGCAGCCAAGTTAGTAAGGGGCCCTACAATGAGCAGTTCTTC; CDR3aa: CASSQVSKGPYNEQFF; j_gene: TRBJ2-1; d_gene: -; abundance: few; v_gene: TRBV3-1
CDR3nt: TGTGCCAGCAGTAAAAACAGGGGAAGGAACTATGGCTACACCTTC; CDR3aa: CASSKNRGRNYGYTF; j_gene: TRBJ1-2; d_gene: TRBD1; abundance: -; v_gene: TRBV6-1
CDR3nt: TGTGCCAGCAGCTTAGTTGGGCAGGGTAATGGCTACACCTTC; CDR3aa: CASSLVGQGNGYTF; j_gene: TRBJ1-2; d_gene: -; abundance: -; v_gene: TRBV7-9
CDR3nt: TGTGCCAGCAGCTTTAGCGTGAACACTGAAGCTTTCTTT; CDR3aa: CASSFSVNTEAFF; j_gene: TRBJ1-1; d_gene: -; abundance: -; v_gene: TRBV11-1
CDR3nt: TGTGCCAGCAGTTTGAGGAGGAGCTCCTACAATGAGCAGTTCTTC; CDR3aa: CASSLRRSSYNEQFF; j_gene: TRBJ2-1; d_gene: -; abundance: -; v_gene: TRBV12-3/TRBV12-4
CDR3nt: TGTGCCAGCAGCTTAGGGGCCGGGACTAGCGTGTATTTT; CDR3aa: CASSLGAGTSVYF; j_gene: TRBJ2-3; d_gene: TRBD2; abundance: -; v_gene: TRBV7-2
CDR3nt: TGTGCCAGCACCACGGGCCGCAACACTGAAGCTTTCTTT; CDR3aa: CASTTGRNTEAFF; j_gene: TRBJ1-1; d_gene: -; abundance: -; v_gene: TRBV27
CDR3nt: TGTGCCAGCAATGGACAGGATAACTATGGCTACACCTTC; CDR3aa: CASNGQDNYGYTF; j_gene: TRBJ1-2; d_gene: TRBD1; abundance: -; v_gene: TRBV2
CDR3nt: TGTGCCAGTAGTCGCTCCTTTGGGGGAAACGAGCAGTACTTC; CDR3aa: CASSRSFGGNEQYF; j_gene: TRBJ2-7; d_gene: -; abundance: few; v_gene: TRBV19
CDR3nt: TGTGCCAGCAGCTTACTATTCCCGGGGGGGCCGAAAAACATTCAGTACTTC; CDR3aa: CASSLLFPGGPKNIQYF; j_gene: TRBJ2-4; d_gene: TRBD2; abundance: few; v_gene: TRBV7-9
CDR3nt: TGTGCCACCAGTGATTGCAGGGGCCCAGGCACAGATACGCAGTATTTT; CDR3aa: CATSDCRGPGTDTQYF; j_gene: TRBJ2-3; d_gene: -; abundance: -; v_gene: TRBV24-1
CDR3nt: TGTGCCAGCAGTGTCGGGACAGGGAGGAGGAACAATCAGCCCCAGCATTTT; CDR3aa: CASSVGTGRRNNQPQHF; j_gene: TRBJ1-5; d_gene: TRBD1; abundance: -; v_gene: TRBV6-1
CDR3nt: TGCGCCAGCAGCCAAGAACGTCTTCAAGCGGGGCCCTACAATGAGCAGTTCTTC; CDR3aa: CASSQERLQAGPYNEQFF; j_gene: TRBJ2-1; d_gene: TRBD2; abundance: few; v_gene: TRBV4-1
CDR3nt: TGTGCCAGCAGTTTACTCAGGGTCTTCGGGGAGCTGTTTTTT; CDR3aa: CASSLLRVFGELFF; j_gene: TRBJ2-2; d_gene: -; abundance: -; v_gene: TRBV28
CDR3nt: TGTGCCAGCAGCGACAGTCGACTAGCGGGAAGCGACGAGCAGTACTTC; CDR3aa: CASSDSRLAGSDEQYF; j_gene: TRBJ2-7; d_gene: TRBD2; abundance: -; v_gene: TRBV7-9
CDR3nt: TGTGCCAGCAGCTTATTTGGGGTACGAGAAAAACTGTTTTTT; CDR3aa: CASSLFGVREKLFF; j_gene: TRBJ1-4; d_gene: -; abundance: -; v_gene: TRBV7-9
CDR3nt: TGTGCCATCCTCAGGAGGGGTGAAGCTTTCTTT; CDR3aa: CAILRRGEAFF; j_gene: TRBJ1-1; d_gene: -; abundance: few; v_gene: TRBV12-3/TRBV12-4
CDR3nt: TGTGCCAGCAGTGAAGGGAACCCAAAATCCTACGAGCAGTACTTC; CDR3aa: CASSEGNPKSYEQYF; j_gene: TRBJ2-7; d_gene: -; abundance: -; v_gene: TRBV2
CDR3nt: TGTGCCAGTAGTATGGACAGGAGACTCTATGGCTACACCTTC; CDR3aa: CASSMDRRLYGYTF; j_gene: TRBJ1-2; d_gene: TRBD1; abundance: -; v_gene: TRBV19
CDR3nt: TGTGCCACCAGTGGCGGGACCACAGGGACGGCCCAGTACTTC; CDR3aa: CATSGGTTGTAQYF; j_gene: TRBJ2-5; d_gene: -; abundance: -; v_gene: TRBV24-1
CDR3nt: TGCGCCAGCAGCGCCCCGGGACTGCCCATCGGGGAGCTGTTTTTT; CDR3aa: CASSAPGLPIGELFF; j_gene: TRBJ2-2; d_gene: -; abundance: -; v_gene: TRBV4-1
CDR3nt: TGCAGTGCCGAAATTAGGAACACTGAAGCTTTCTTT; CDR3aa: CSAEIRNTEAFF; j_gene: TRBJ1-1; d_gene: -; abundance: once; v_gene: TRBV20-1
CDR3nt: TGTGCCACCAGTGAGACAGGGTACAATCAGCCCCAGCATTTT; CDR3aa: CATSETGYNQPQHF; j_gene: TRBJ1-5; d_gene: TRBD1; abundance: few; v_gene: TRBV24-1
CDR3nt: TGTGCCAGCAGTTTTTGGGAAGGGGAGCTGTTTTTT; CDR3aa: CASSFWEGELFF; j_gene: TRBJ2-2; d_gene: -; abundance: few; v_gene: TRBV27
CDR3nt: TGCGCCAGCAGCTTTAACAGGGCTGCCTACAATGAGCAGTTCTTC; CDR3aa: CASSFNRAAYNEQFF; j_gene: TRBJ2-1; d_gene: -; abundance: -; v_gene: TRBV5-1
CDR3nt: TGTGCCAGCAGCGCGGAGACCGGGAGCTCCGTTTACGAGCAGTACTTC; CDR3aa: CASSAETGSSVYEQYF; j_gene: TRBJ2-7; d_gene: -; abundance: many; v_gene: TRBV9
CDR3nt: TGCGCCAGCAGATTCGGACTAGCGGGATACACCGGGGAGCTGTTTTTT; CDR3aa: CASRFGLAGYTGELFF; j_gene: TRBJ2-2; d_gene: TRBD2; abundance: -; v_gene: TRBV5-1
CDR3nt: TGTGCCATCAGTGAGCGCAGGAAGAAAACCTACGAGCAGTACTTC; CDR3aa: CAISERRKKTYEQYF; j_gene: TRBJ2-7; d_gene: -; abundance: -; v_gene: TRBV10-3
CDR3nt: TGCAGCGTTGAAGGGGGCAGGGACAAACGATATGAAGCTTTCTTT; CDR3aa: CSVEGGRDKRYEAFF; j_gene: TRBJ1-1; d_gene: -; abundance: -; v_gene: TRBV29-1
CDR3nt: TGCGCCAGCAGCCAAGGAACGGGACTAGCGGGTTCTCAAGATACGCAGTATTTT; CDR3aa: CASSQGTGLAGSQDTQYF; j_gene: TRBJ2-3; d_gene: TRBD2; abundance: few; v_gene: TRBV4-1
CDR3nt: TGTGCCAGCAGTTTAGAGGATCCCGTATATATTTTTACAGATACGCAGTATTTT; CDR3aa: CASSLEDPVYIFTDTQYF; j_gene: TRBJ2-3; d_gene: -; abundance: once; v_gene: TRBV12-3/TRBV12-4
CDR3nt: TGCGCCAGCAGCCTCGCGCCAGGGAATGAAAAACTGTTTTTT; CDR3aa: CASSLAPGNEKLFF; j_gene: TRBJ1-4; d_gene: -; abundance: many; v_gene: TRBV4-1
CDR3nt: TGCGCCAGCAGCTCCAGACGGACCAACCAAGAGACCCAGTACTTC; CDR3aa: CASSSRRTNQETQYF; j_gene: TRBJ2-5; d_gene: -; abundance: -; v_gene: TRBV10-2
CDR3nt: TGTGCCAGCAGCTCCCAACTCAAACTAGAAGACAGTGCCGACTCTGGGGCCAACGTCCTGACTTTC; CDR3aa: CASSSQLKLEDSADSGANVLTF; j_gene: TRBJ2-6; d_gene: -; abundance: -; v_gene: TRBV10-3
CDR3nt: TGTGCCAGCAGTTTATCGATGGGAGGTTACCAGGAGGTCCAGATAGGCTACGAGCAGTACTTC; CDR3aa: CASSLSMGGYQEVQIGYEQYF; j_gene: TRBJ2-7; d_gene: -; abundance: -; v_gene: TRBV28